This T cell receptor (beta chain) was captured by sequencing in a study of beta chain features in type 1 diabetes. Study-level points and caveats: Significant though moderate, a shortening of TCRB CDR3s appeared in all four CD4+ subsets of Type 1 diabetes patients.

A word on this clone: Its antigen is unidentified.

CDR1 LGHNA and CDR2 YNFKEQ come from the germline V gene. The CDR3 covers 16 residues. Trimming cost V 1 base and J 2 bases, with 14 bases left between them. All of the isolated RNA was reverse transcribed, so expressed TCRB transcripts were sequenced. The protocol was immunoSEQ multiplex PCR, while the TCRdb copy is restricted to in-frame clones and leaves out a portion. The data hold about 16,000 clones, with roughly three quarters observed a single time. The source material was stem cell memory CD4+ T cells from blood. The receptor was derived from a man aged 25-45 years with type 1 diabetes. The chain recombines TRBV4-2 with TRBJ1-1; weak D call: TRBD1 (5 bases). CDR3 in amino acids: CASSQVARGRNTEAFF. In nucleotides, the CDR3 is TGTGCCAGCAGCCAAGTTGCGCGGGGGAGAAACACTGAAGCTTTCTTT.